At least ten counts were recorded for the clone carrying this T cell receptor beta chain. Its specificity is unknown. The CDR3 runs 13 residues. Trimming took off 5 bases at V and 4 bases at J, with 11 bases between the two ends. These data are taken from a study of T-cell reconstitution after alpha-beta-depleted transplantation in children. Overall study results and limits: In some patients, recipient T cells and intrathymic progenitors surviving conditioning explained high day-60 diversity. Newly produced T cells mostly provided counts and TCRbeta diversity after one year, as hyperexpanded clones declined. Reports say that about two months after transplant, the alpha-beta T cells came out of several hundred graft clones that had expanded.

For TCRbeta, the library was prepared with unique molecular identifiers. TCRdb re-called the PCR reads with MiXCR, one entry per CDR3 protein. The sample yields some 120,000 distinct CDR3 sequences, about 9.6% seen once. The receptor comes from a girl less than two years old who had a stem cell transplant for combined immunodeficiency, so the T cells may come from the graft donor. This specimen consisted of PBMCs, mostly from graft donor cells, obtained 180 days after TCRalphabeta/CD19-depleted stem cell transplant. The chain is built from TRBV12-3 or TRBV12-4 and TRBJ1-2, with D hard to call. The CDR3 loop is CASSPDGRYGYTF. DNA of the CDR3: TGTGCCAGCAGTCCGGACGGCCGCTATGGCTACACCTTC.